A selection of T cell receptor beta chains follows, all from one sample in a study of technical replicates of blood from four donors. Assay used: immunoSEQ multiplex PCR; TCRdb lists only in-frame clones, some missing. Of about 82,000 clones in the sample, about 90% were seen once. Sequencing was performed on T cells isolated from PBMCs. These receptors came from a human donor in good health. Both conserved end residues are part of each CDR3. Fields, in order: clone size, D gene, J gene, V gene, CDR3 protein, CDR3 DNA. D genes are given only for firm matches. Size values are once, few and many counts, or a class for expanded clones, and some rows have none.

NA,NA,TRBJ2-7,TRBV30,CAWNLQGGISEQYF,TGTGCCTGGAATCTCCAGGGGGGAATCTCCGAGCAGTACTTC
NA,TRBD1,TRBJ1-2,TRBV19,CASGKTTGVGYTF,TGTGCCAGTGGCAAAACCACAGGGGTCGGCTACACCTTC
NA,NA,TRBJ1-2,TRBV7-2,CASSSFTGGYTF,TGTGCCAGCAGCTCATTTACGGGGGGCTACACCTTC
NA,NA,TRBJ1-5,TRBV5-1,CASSPDRSNQPQHF,TGCGCCAGCAGCCCGGACAGAAGCAATCAGCCCCAGCATTTT
few,NA,TRBJ1-4,TRBV6-5,CASSRGTREIEKLFF,TGTGCCAGCAGCCGAGGGACGCGGGAAATTGAAAAACTGTTTTTT
NA,NA,TRBJ1-1,TRBV13,CASRLWGGNTEAFF,TGTGCCAGCCGTCTCTGGGGCGGGAACACTGAAGCTTTCTTT
NA,TRBD2,TRBJ2-1,TRBV28,CASSTPGGNEQFF,TGTGCCAGCAGCACCCCGGGGGGGAATGAGCAGTTCTTC
NA,NA,TRBJ1-1,TRBV6-1,CASSELGGRWDTEAFF,TGTGCCAGCAGTGAACTAGGGGGTAGATGGGACACTGAAGCTTTCTTT
NA,NA,TRBJ1-1,TRBV28,CASRQGAYTEAFF,TGTGCCAGCAGGCAAGGGGCGTACACTGAAGCTTTCTTT
NA,NA,TRBJ2-5,TRBV6-6,CASNLGGTGPGWTQYF,TGTGCCAGCAACCTGGGAGGGACAGGCCCGGGGTGGACCCAGTACTTC
once,NA,TRBJ1-4,TRBV4-1,CASGPGKATNEKLFF,TGCGCCAGCGGCCCGGGGAAAGCAACTAATGAAAAACTGTTTTTT
NA,TRBD2,TRBJ2-1,TRBV27,CASSLSGTSGGPYNEQFF,TGTGCCAGCAGTTTATCGGGGACTAGCGGGGGTCCTTACAATGAGCAGTTCTTC
NA,TRBD2,TRBJ2-5,TRBV5-4,CASSYLSGTRKTETQYF,TGTGCCAGCAGCTATCTTAGCGGGACAAGAAAGACAGAGACCCAGTACTTC
NA,TRBD2,TRBJ2-2,TRBV5-1,CASSFGSGGPGELFF,TGCGCCAGCAGCTTTGGTAGCGGGGGGCCCGGGGAGCTGTTTTTT
NA,NA,TRBJ2-1,TRBV7-9,CASSLSGISRPKGNEQFF,TGTGCCAGCAGCTTATCCGGTATTTCTCGACCCAAGGGGAATGAGCAGTTCTTC
NA,TRBD2,TRBJ2-1,TRBV7-8,CASSIRLAGGAGNEQFF,TGTGCCAGCAGCATAAGACTAGCGGGAGGGGCGGGGAATGAGCAGTTCTTC
once,TRBD1,TRBJ1-4,TRBV28,CASSFGTGDLANEKLFF,TGTGCCAGCAGTTTTGGGACAGGGGATCTGGCTAATGAAAAACTGTTTTTT
NA,NA,TRBJ1-1,TRBV20-1,CSARLSTEAFF,TGCAGTGCTAGATTGAGCACTGAAGCTTTCTTT
NA,TRBD1,TRBJ1-1,TRBV2,CAIEQGSNTEAFF,TGTGCCATCGAACAGGGGTCGAACACTGAAGCTTTCTTT
NA,NA,TRBJ2-1,TRBV9,CASSATGAYNEQFF,TGTGCCAGCAGCGCGACGGGAGCCTACAATGAGCAGTTCTTC
NA,NA,TRBJ1-1,TRBV30,CAWTRGSVEAFF,TGTGCCTGGACTAGGGGATCGGTTGAAGCTTTCTTT
NA,TRBD2,TRBJ2-2,TRBV7-8,CASTTLTSGGGNTGELFF,TGTGCCAGCACCACCCTGACTAGCGGGGGGGGAAACACCGGGGAGCTGTTTTTT
NA,TRBD2,TRBJ2-7,TRBV19,CASRLAGGSYEQYF,TGTGCCAGCAGACTAGCGGGAGGATCCTACGAGCAGTACTTC
once,NA,TRBJ2-7,TRBV28,CASSRGYSYEQYF,TGTGCCAGCAGCAGGGGTTATTCCTACGAGCAGTACTTC
NA,TRBD2,TRBJ2-2,TRBV29-1,CSVEGGSGRVAGELFF,TGCAGCGTTGAAGGGGGTAGCGGGAGGGTGGCCGGGGAGCTGTTTTTT
NA,NA,TRBJ1-2,TRBV29-1,CSVPRGDYGYTF,TGCAGCGTTCCCAGGGGAGACTATGGCTACACCTTC
NA,TRBD1,TRBJ1-1,TRBV27,CASSFAGDRVKAFF,TGTGCCAGCAGTTTCGCCGGGGACAGGGTTAAAGCTTTCTTT
NA,NA,TRBJ2-1,TRBV19,CASSTRQSAYNEQFF,TGTGCCAGTAGTACCAGACAGAGCGCGTACAATGAGCAGTTCTTC
NA,TRBD1,TRBJ1-1,TRBV5-1,CASSAGQGDTEAFF,TGCGCCAGCAGCGCAGGACAGGGCGACACTGAAGCTTTCTTT
NA,NA,TRBJ2-3,TRBV7-9,CASSRSTDTQYF,TGTGCCAGCAGCCGGAGCACAGATACGCAGTATTTT
NA,NA,TRBJ2-1,TRBV15,CATSRDRLSGNEQFF,TGTGCCACCAGCAGAGATCGGCTTTCGGGGAATGAGCAGTTCTTC